One and the same sample provided the 28 T cell receptor beta chains below, sequenced in a study of cytomegalovirus exposure and HLA in healthy donors. The study ran its PCR with 60 Vbeta and 13 Jbeta primers. TCRdb keeps only in-frame clones here, not all; method: immunoSEQ multiplex PCR. The table shows around 100,000 clones, with over 65% occurring only once. The sequencing input was PBMCs. The receptors come from a woman aged 18-30 years in good health and CMV-seronegative.

This clone was picked up one time. The rearrangement links TRBV4-3 to TRBJ1-1; D remains unclear. This CDR3 has 14 amino acids. V dropped 6 bases and J dropped 8 bases, with 19 bases sitting between them. Germline V gene lookup returns CDR1 LGHNA and CDR2 YSLEER. The CDR3 spells CASSGRGLIREAFF. CDR3 bases: TGCGCCAGCAGTGGCAGAGGACTTATTAGAGAAGCTTTCTTT.

V gene TRBV4-2 combines with J gene TRBJ2-5; 9 bases fit TRBD2. The end of the DNA aligns better with TRBJ2-7, so the J call may be wrong. The CDR3 totals 15 residues. Germline V CDR1 and CDR2: LGHNA, YNFKEQ. Here the CDR3 DNA reads TGTGCCAGCAGACCTAGACTAGCGGAGTCCTACGAGCAGTACTTC. Its translation: CASRPRLAESYEQYF.

The V call is TRBV7-9, the J call TRBJ2-7, with 9 bases aligning to TRBD2. In germline, CDR1 is SEHNR, CDR2 FQNEAQ (reference sequence). Trimming took 3 bases from V and 2 from J; bases not matched to a gene: 5. This CDR3 has 15 residues. CDR3 protein: CASSFSSGITYEQYF. Here the CDR3 DNA reads TGTGCCAGCAGCTTTTCTAGCGGGATTACCTACGAGCAGTACTTC.

The V gene is TRBV7-2, the J gene TRBJ2-3, with TRBD2 identical over 9 bases. The V gene end was trimmed by 1 base and the J gene end by 1 base; junction bases not matched to a gene: 6. This CDR3 has 17 amino acids. Germline values: CDR1 SGHTA, CDR2 FQGNSA. The CDR3, as DNA: TGTGCCAGCAGCTTAGTCCCTGGCGGGGGGGGCACAGATACGCAGTATTTT. The encoded protein is CASSLVPGGGGTDTQYF.

This chain uses TRBV7-2 with TRBJ1-2; the match to TRBD1 covers 7 bases. CDR1 is SGHTA, CDR2 FQGNSA, per germline. The CDR3 runs 13 residues. The V gene end was trimmed by 3 bases and the J gene end by 6 bases; junction bases not matched to a gene: 4. The CDR3: CASSFRQGDGYTF. CDR3 nucleotide sequence: TGTGCCAGCAGCTTCCGACAGGGAGATGGCTACACCTTC. Together with reference TRBV7-2 and TRBJ1-2, the CDR3 gives the full variable domain: GAGVSQSPSNKVTEKGKDVELRCDPISGHTALYWYRQSLGQGLEFLIYFQGNSAPDKSGLPSDRFSAERTGGSVSTLTIQRTQQEDSAVYLCASSFRQGDGYTFGSGTRLTVV.

V is TRBV25-1 and J is TRBJ2-1; the match to TRBD1 covers 9 bases. Germline lookup yields CDR1 MGHDK and CDR2 SYGVNS. The ends lost 7 bases at V and 3 bases at J; junction bases unmatched: 10. The CDR3 is 16 amino acids. Here the CDR3 DNA reads TGTGCCAGCAAGGGGGAGGGACAGGGCTTCTACAATGAGCAGTTCTTC. This encodes CASKGEGQGFYNEQFF.

This rearrangement joins TRBV6-6 to TRBJ1-1; tentative D call: TRBD1 (6 bases). The germline V gene has CDR1 MNHNY and CDR2 SVGAGI (reference sequence). The V end lost 2 bases, the J end lost 0 bases, and 7 bases lay between the germline ends. CDR3 length: 14 residues. CDR3 DNA: TGTGCCAGCAGTTACAACAGGGTGAACACTGAAGCTTTCTTT. Its translation is CASSYNRVNTEAFF.

With regard to this clone: Other DNA sequences in the same sample also yield this CDR3. The V call is TRBV30, the J call TRBJ1-1, with a possible D match to TRBD1 (6 bases). V dropped 0 bases and J dropped 3 bases, with 11 bases sitting between them. The germline gives CDR1 GTSNPN, CDR2 SVGIG (reference sequence). The CDR3 length is 14 residues. The CDR3 nucleotides read TGTGCCTGGAGTGTAATCAGGGGCTACACTGAAGCTTTCTTT. Its translation: CAWSVIRGYTEAFF.

The chain uses TRBV5-4 and TRBJ2-2; 7 nucleotides line up with TRBD1. CDR1 and CDR2 from the germline V gene are SGHNT and YYREEE (reference sequence). Germline trimming cut 3 bases from V and 6 bases from J; bases unmatched to any gene: 8. The length of the CDR3 is 15 residues. CDR3 nucleotides: TGTGCCAGCAGCTCTAGGGGGCAGGTCGCCGGGGAGCTGTTTTTT. This encodes CASSSRGQVAGELFF.

The CDR3 protein is CASSSPGTGGTEAFF. In DNA, the CDR3 is TGTGCCAGCAGTTCACCCGGGACGGGAGGTACTGAAGCTTTCTTT. This chain links TRBV28 with TRBJ1-1; D is perhaps TRBD1 (5 bases). CDR3 size: 15 residues. Germline CDR1 reads MDHEN; CDR2 reads SYDVKM. Between the trimmed V and J ends, which lost 4 bases and 5 bases, there was a span of 17 bases.

The J gene is TRBJ2-1, the V gene TRBV6-4; D gene ambiguous. CDR1 and CDR2 from the germline V gene are MRHNA and SNTAGT. V lost 4 bases and J 2 bases, leaving 6 bases between the germline ends. The CDR3 is made up of 13 amino acids. This CDR3 reads CASSGGAYNEQFF. The CDR3 coding sequence is TGTGCCAGCAGTGGAGGAGCCTACAATGAGCAGTTCTTC.

V gene TRBV18 combines with J gene TRBJ1-2, with D hard to call. Germline V gene data show CDR1 as KGHSH and CDR2 as LQKENI. V shed 0 bases and J shed 4 bases, with 15 bases lying between them. The CDR3 is 16 amino acids. The chain's CDR3 is CASSPPWAEVGYGYTF. CDR3 bases: TGTGCCAGCTCACCACCGTGGGCGGAGGTGGGCTATGGCTACACCTTC.

The chain joins TRBV11-3 to TRBJ2-7; D perhaps matches TRBD1 (6 bases). CDR1 and CDR2 from the germline V gene are SGHNT and YENEEA. The CDR3 is made up of 14 amino acids. V was pared by 5 bases and J by 0 bases, with 11 bases between. CDR3 nucleotides: TGTGCCAGCAGCCCTCGGACAGACTCCTACGAGCAGTACGTC. It translates to CASSPRTDSYEQYV.

The chain uses TRBV19 and TRBJ1-1; TRBD1 matches 8 bases. Germline CDR1 LNHDA, CDR2 SQIVND (reference sequence). Trimming removed 5 bases from V and 1 base from J; junction bases left unmatched: 3. The CDR3 has 14 amino acids. In nucleotides, the CDR3 is TGTGCCAGTAGTGTTACAGGGGGGAACACTGAAGCTTTCTTT. Protein sequence: CASSVTGGNTEAFF.

This clone was counted between two and nine times. The CDR3 coding sequence is TGTGCCAGTGGAACCACAGGAATCTATAATTCACCCCTCCACTTT. Amino acids: CASGTTGIYNSPLHF. The J gene is TRBJ1-6, the V gene TRBV19; the D gene is possibly TRBD1 (5 bases). Germline loops: CDR1 LNHDA, CDR2 SQIVND (reference sequence). V dropped 8 bases and J dropped 3 bases, with 14 bases sitting between them. The CDR3 has 15 residues.

V usage is TRBV6-1 and J usage is TRBJ2-7; TRBD1 is a possible D gene (5 bases). V shed 4 bases and J shed 9 bases, with 16 bases lying between them. Germline CDR1 is MNHNS and CDR2 is SASEGT. This CDR3 has 13 amino acids. The CDR3 loop reads CASSVYIGESQYF. CDR3 DNA sequence: TGTGCCAGCAGTGTATACATAGGGGAATCGCAGTACTTC.

The chain links TRBV28 to TRBJ1-1; D gene ambiguous. From germline, CDR1 is MDHEN and CDR2 SYDVKM. V was pared by 4 bases and J by 6 bases, with 9 bases between. CDR3 length: 12 residues. CDR3 in DNA: TGTGCCAGCAGTTCTCAGAGGCCTGAAGCTTTCTTT. This gives the protein CASSSQRPEAFF.

V usage is TRBV11-2 and J usage is TRBJ1-5; D unclear. Germline loops: CDR1 SGHAT, CDR2 FQNNGV. The V end was cut by 5 bases, the J end by 1 base, with 6 bases between. The CDR3 covers 13 residues. The CDR3 loop reads CASSRGSNQPQHF. The CDR3 coding sequence is TGTGCCAGCAGCAGAGGGAGCAATCAGCCCCAGCATTTT.

This clone was seen a few times. V is TRBV6-1 and J is TRBJ1-3; D is unresolved. CDR3 size: 14 residues. Trimming took off 0 bases at V and 7 bases at J, with 10 bases between the two ends. Germline V gene data show CDR1 as MNHNS and CDR2 as SASEGT. This CDR3 is CASSEAEGSNTIYF. The CDR3, as DNA: TGTGCCAGCAGTGAAGCGGAGGGTAGTAACACCATATATTTT.

The sample holds a few counts of this clone. The chain uses TRBV11-2 and TRBJ2-7; D perhaps matches TRBD2 (6 bases). Trimming took 5 bases from V and 4 from J, leaving 18 bases between them. Germline values: CDR1 SGHAT, CDR2 FQNNGV. The CDR3 loop spans 15 amino acids. CDR3: CASSPTRDGGYEQYF. In nucleotides, the CDR3 is TGTGCCAGCAGCCCCACCCGGGACGGGGGATACGAGCAGTACTTC.

The chain combines TRBV5-1 with TRBJ1-2; D unresolved. There are 14 residues in the CDR3. Germline CDR1 SGHRS, CDR2 YFSETQ. Trimming left V 0 bases short and J 8 bases short, with 14 bases between. The CDR3 here is CASSLAQANRGYTF. The CDR3 coding sequence is TGCGCCAGCAGCTTGGCCCAGGCTAACCGGGGCTACACCTTC.

The chain couples TRBV7-9 to TRBJ2-7; no definite D call. In germline, CDR1 is SEHNR, CDR2 FQNEAQ (reference sequence). Trimming stripped 9 bases from V and 0 bases from J, with 15 bases between. This CDR3 has 14 amino acids. DNA for the CDR3: TGTGCCAGGCATATCGCTAGAAGCTCCTACGAGCAGTACTTC. This encodes CARHIARSSYEQYF. Full variable domain (rest looked up from reference TRBV7-9 and TRBJ2-7): DTGVSQNPRHKITKRGQNVTFRCDPISEHNRLYWYRQTLGQGPEFLTYFQNEAQLEKSRLLSDRFSAERPKGSFSTLEIQRTEQGDSAMYLCARHIARSSYEQYFGPGTRLTVT.

J is TRBJ2-1 and V is TRBV11-3; D unresolved. The V gene lost 0 bases and the J gene lost 4 bases, with 4 bases spanning the gap. CDR1 is SGHNT, CDR2 YENEEA, per germline. The length of the CDR3 is 13 residues. CDR3 sequence: CASSLDEYNEQFF. In DNA, the CDR3 is TGTGCCAGCAGCTTAGATGAGTACAATGAGCAGTTCTTC.

J is TRBJ1-1 and V is TRBV9, with TRBD1 identical over 7 bases. Germline loops: CDR1 SGDLS, CDR2 YYNGEE. This CDR3 is built from 15 residues. V gave up 4 bases and J gave up 0 bases; unmatched junction bases: 6. CDR3 amino acids: CASSPRDRLNTEAFF. CDR3 DNA: TGTGCCAGCAGCCCCCGGGACAGATTGAACACTGAAGCTTTCTTT.

The chain combines TRBV7-2 with TRBJ1-1; D is perhaps TRBD1 (6 bases). Trimming left V 5 bases short and J 0 bases short, with 13 bases between. The CDR3 has 15 amino acids. Germline V CDR1 and CDR2: SGHTA, FQGNSA. CDR3 region: CASSLTGRMNTEAFF. The CDR3 DNA sequence: TGTGCCAGCAGCCTCACAGGGAGAATGAACACTGAAGCTTTCTTT.

The CDR3 is CASSFSYDSRNTGELFF. CDR3 DNA sequence: TGTGCCAGCAGTTTTAGTTACGACAGTCGGAACACCGGGGAGCTGTTTTTT. This chain links TRBV28 with TRBJ2-2; a weak D match, TRBD1 (5 bases). The CDR3 is made up of 17 amino acids. CDR1 and CDR2 (germline): MDHEN, SYDVKM. V lost 3 bases and J lost 1, with 15 bases in between.

This clone came up once. This chain links TRBV2 with TRBJ1-2; D gene ambiguous. Germline-derived CDR1 and CDR2 are SNHLY and FYNNEI. This CDR3 contains 13 residues. V was cut by 8 bases and J by 0 bases, with 10 bases left in between. As DNA, the CDR3 is TGTGCCAGCGTCTCAGGCGCTAACTATGGCTACACCTTC. Translated, it gives CASVSGANYGYTF.

The CDR3 loop reads CASSSTVYGYTF. The CDR3 DNA is TGTGCCAGCAGCTCGACAGTATATGGCTACACCTTC. The chain uses TRBV7-2 and TRBJ1-2, with D perhaps matching TRBD1 (5 bases). The CDR3 covers 12 residues. Germline V gene lookup returns CDR1 SGHTA and CDR2 FQGNSA. With 4 bases removed from V and 5 bases from J, the gap between germline ends came to 8 bases.